Presented here are 3 T cell receptor beta chains from one specimen sequenced in a study of regulatory T cells in long-lasting Graves disease. Time point indicated: persistent/refractory GD, antithyroid drugs over 5 years with positive TRAb. PBMC-derived RNA was used for the TCR library. Arm-PCR of CDR3 regions and iRepertoire HTBI primers were used to build TCR beta libraries. TCRdb reprocessed the multiplex PCR reads with MiXCR, giving one entry per CDR3 protein. This table has roughly 430,000 distinct CDR3 sequences, 20% to 25% appearing once. This sample comprised peripheral blood mononuclear cells (PBMCs), obtained when the disease was refractory, from a patient treated with antithyroid drugs. The receptors were sampled from a female donor with Graves disease.

This clonotype was seen at least ten times. The chain uses TRBV6-5 and TRBJ2-5, with a tentative D call TRBD1 (5 bases). Germline V gives CDR1 MNHEY, CDR2 SVGAGI. Trimming cost V 3 bases and J 0 bases, with 11 bases left between them. CDR3 size: 15 residues. The CDR3 loop reads CASSYQGIYQETQYF. The CDR3 DNA reads TGTGCCAGCAGTTATCAGGGAATATACCAAGAGACCCAGTACTTC.

In this sample, this clonotype turned up a few times. The rearrangement uses TRBV25-1 and TRBJ1-1; maybe TRBD1 (6 bases). This CDR3 region has 13 residues. Germline CDR1 reads MGHDK; CDR2 reads SYGVNS. V lost 3 bases and J lost 6, with 11 bases in between. In DNA, the CDR3 is TGTGCCAGCAGTGATTCCCAGGGGCCTGAAGCTTTCTTT. It encodes CASSDSQGPEAFF.

This clonotype was counted many times. This sequence joins TRBV12-3 or TRBV12-4 and TRBJ1-1, with D unclear. V shed 6 bases and J shed 0 bases, with 11 bases lying between them. The length of the CDR3 is 14 residues. CDR3 protein: CASSRNNLNTEAFF. In nucleotides, the CDR3 is TGTGCCAGCAGCCGGAACAACTTGAACACTGAAGCTTTCTTT.